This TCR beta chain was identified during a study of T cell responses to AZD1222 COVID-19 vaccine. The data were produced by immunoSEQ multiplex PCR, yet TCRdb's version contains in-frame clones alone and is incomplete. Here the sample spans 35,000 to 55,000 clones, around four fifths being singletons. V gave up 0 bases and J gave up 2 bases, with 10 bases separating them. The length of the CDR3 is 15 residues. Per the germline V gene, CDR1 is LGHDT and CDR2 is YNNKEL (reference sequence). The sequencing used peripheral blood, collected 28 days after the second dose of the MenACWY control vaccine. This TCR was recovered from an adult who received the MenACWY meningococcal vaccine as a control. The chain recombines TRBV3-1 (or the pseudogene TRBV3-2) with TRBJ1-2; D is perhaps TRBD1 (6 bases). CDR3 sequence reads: CASSQDSGANYGYTF. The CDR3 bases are TGTGCCAGCAGCCAAGACTCAGGGGCGAACTATGGCTACACCTTC.